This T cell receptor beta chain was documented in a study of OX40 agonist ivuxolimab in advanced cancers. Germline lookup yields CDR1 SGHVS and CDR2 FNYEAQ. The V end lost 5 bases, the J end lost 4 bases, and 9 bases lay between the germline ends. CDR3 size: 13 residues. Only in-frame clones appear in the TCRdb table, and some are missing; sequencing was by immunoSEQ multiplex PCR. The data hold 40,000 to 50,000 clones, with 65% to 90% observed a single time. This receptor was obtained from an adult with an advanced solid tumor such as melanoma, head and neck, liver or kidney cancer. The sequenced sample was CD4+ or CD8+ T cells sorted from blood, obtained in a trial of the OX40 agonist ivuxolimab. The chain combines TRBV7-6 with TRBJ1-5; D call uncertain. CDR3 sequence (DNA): TGTGCCAGCAGCCTCCAGATTAATCAGCCCCAGCATTTT. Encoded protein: CASSLQINQPQHF.